This TCR beta chain was obtained from a study of T cell repertoires in cytomegalovirus infection. Study summary: An indication of both CMV infection and matching HLA type came from public TCR beta signatures.

As to this clonotype: Its specificity is unknown.

The CDR3 sequence is 14 residues long. CDR1 and CDR2 (germline): MNHNS, SASEGT. Trimming cost V 8 bases and J 5 bases, with 16 bases left between them. One entry per CDR3 protein, called by TCRdb with MiXCR from the reads. The sample consists of a few hundred thousand distinct CDR3 sequences, about 34% of them appearing once. General study points: Carriers of CMV plus the relevant HLA were identified by cumulative public TCR beta family frequency.

This receptor was obtained from a human donor in good health (CMV status not recorded). Some clones in this sample may be carry-over from other donors' samples. Sequenced here: cultured PBMCs, sampled from culture after CMV antigen stimulation. The chain recombines TRBV6-1 with TRBJ1-5, with a weak D call TRBD1 (6 bases). The CDR3 bases are TGTGCCAGCCAATTCAGGGGTAGGGATCAGCCCCAGCATTTT. Amino acid sequence: CASQFRGRDQPQHF.